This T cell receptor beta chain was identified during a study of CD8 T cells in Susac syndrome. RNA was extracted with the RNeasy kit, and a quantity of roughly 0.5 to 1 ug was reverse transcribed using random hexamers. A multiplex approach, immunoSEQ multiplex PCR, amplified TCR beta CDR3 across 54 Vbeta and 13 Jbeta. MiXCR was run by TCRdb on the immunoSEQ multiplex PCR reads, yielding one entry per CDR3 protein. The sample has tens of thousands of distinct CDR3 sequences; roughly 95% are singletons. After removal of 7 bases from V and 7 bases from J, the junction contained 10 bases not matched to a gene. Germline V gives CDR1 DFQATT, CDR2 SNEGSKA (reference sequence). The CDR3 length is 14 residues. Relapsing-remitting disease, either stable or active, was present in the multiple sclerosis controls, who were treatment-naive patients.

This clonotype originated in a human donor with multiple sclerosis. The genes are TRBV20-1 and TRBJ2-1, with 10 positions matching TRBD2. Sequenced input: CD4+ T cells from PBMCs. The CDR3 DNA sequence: TGCAGTGTACCTAGCGGGGGAACCCGGAATGAGCAGTTCTTC. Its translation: CSVPSGGTRNEQFF.